A selection of T cell receptor beta chains follows, all from one sample in a study of PD-1 blockade in mismatch repair-deficient tumors. The repertoire was sequenced with immunoSEQ multiplex PCR; TCRdb's copy has only in-frame clones and lacks some. The sample yields some 120,000 clones, about 88% seen once. This material consisted of peripheral blood, taken 44 weeks after starting pembrolizumab. These receptor sequences come from an adult with mismatch repair-deficient cancer. CDR3s leave out the opening cysteine and the closing phenylalanine or tryptophan. The D gene is left open where the match is weak. Some rows mark clone size as missing; the rest say once, few, many or name a class of expanded clone.

>TRBV19|TRBD1|few|TRBJ2-7
ASSPGGNEQY
>TRBV5-1|TRBD1|NA|TRBJ2-7
ASSTDRVEQY
>TRBV28|TRBD1|NA|TRBJ2-2
ASSFPGQGSTGELF
>TRBV6-1|NA|NA|TRBJ2-1
ATRTLGDEQF
>TRBV23-1|NA|few|TRBJ1-5
ASIVGNQPQH
>TRBV27|TRBD1|NA|TRBJ2-7
ASRILTTGEEQY
>TRBV11-2|NA|few|TRBJ2-2
ASSGRDSLSGELF
>TRBV28|TRBD2|NA|TRBJ2-3
ASRPTSGGTDTQY
>TRBV6-5|NA|NA|TRBJ2-2
ASSVTGNTGELF
>TRBV9|NA|NA|TRBJ2-1
ASSDKGGTYNEQF
>TRBV19|NA|NA|TRBJ2-2
ASSIPWGTGELF
>TRBV6-5|NA|few|TRBJ1-2
ASRGDYGYT
>TRBV29-1|TRBD2|NA|TRBJ2-5
SVGELAEETQY
>TRBV28|TRBD1|NA|TRBJ1-2
ASSLTGVYGYT
>TRBV19|TRBD2|few|TRBJ2-7
ASSAGDRYEQY
>TRBV14|NA|NA|TRBJ2-7
ASSQVSTGLGYEQY
>TRBV7-9|NA|NA|TRBJ1-1
AVRSPAAEAF
>TRBV29-1|TRBD2|once|TRBJ2-1
SATSGSFNEQF
>TRBV9|TRBD1|NA|TRBJ1-1
ASSPSHRGEYTEAF
>TRBV11-3|TRBD1|NA|TRBJ2-3
ASSLRQGAEDTQY
>TRBV11-3|TRBD2|once|TRBJ2-3
ASSLASAGGPDTQY
>TRBV5-1|NA|NA|TRBJ2-3
ASSLNTDTQY
>TRBV4-2|NA|NA|TRBJ2-7
ASSPRLGGPYEQY
>TRBV5-1|NA|NA|TRBJ2-1
ASSWGTQTYNEQF
>TRBV27|TRBD2|NA|TRBJ2-7
ASSLLGTSGIREQY
>TRBV7-9|NA|NA|TRBJ2-7
ASSLGGIYEQY
>TRBV4-3|NA|NA|TRBJ2-3
ASSQDPRVADTQY
>TRBV30|TRBD1|NA|TRBJ1-1
AWAQGLIRVAF
>TRBV18|TRBD1|NA|TRBJ2-7
ASSPARQGGEQY
>TRBV6-1|NA|NA|TRBJ1-1
ASSSRGGTEAF
>TRBV11-3|NA|NA|TRBJ2-1
ASSSGESEQF
>TRBV19|NA|NA|TRBJ2-7
ASSKGQLSYEQY
>TRBV5-1|TRBD2|NA|TRBJ2-2
ASSPTSGSITGELF
>TRBV9|NA|NA|TRBJ2-5
ASSVEVSKETQY
>TRBV13|NA|NA|TRBJ1-3
ASSPRGKRNTIY
>TRBV28|NA|NA|TRBJ2-7
ASSSVRGSVYEQY
>TRBV28|NA|NA|TRBJ2-5
ASSSGLGGRVGETQY
>TRBV7-9|TRBD2|NA|TRBJ2-2
ASSLLLAGGAGELF
>TRBV29-1|TRBD1|NA|TRBJ2-5
SVPWTGAGETQY
>TRBV2|NA|once|TRBJ1-5
ASSEMYRFDQPQH
>TRBV4-1|NA|NA|TRBJ1-2
ASSQDRDSQNYGYT
>TRBV7-2|TRBD1|NA|TRBJ1-1
ASSTGGGTEAF
>TRBV2|TRBD2|NA|TRBJ2-1
ASRGLVAEQF
>TRBV29-1|TRBD2|NA|TRBJ2-1
SVYLRREGYNEQF
>TRBV4-1|TRBD2|NA|TRBJ2-1
ASSQATSGRVRSYNEQF
>TRBV11-3|NA|NA|TRBJ1-1
ASSFSSLGGTSEAF
>TRBV7-9|TRBD2|NA|TRBJ2-3
ASSPARSGITDTQY
>TRBV7-9|NA|NA|TRBJ1-5
ASSLASAGSAQPQH
>TRBV11-2|NA|NA|TRBJ2-5
ASSLVKTEETQY
>TRBV6-5|NA|once|TRBJ2-3
ASSRLITDTQY
>TRBV30|NA|once|TRBJ2-3
AWKNSLSTDTQY
>TRBV6-1|TRBD1|NA|TRBJ1-2
ASRNHRGDYGYT
>TRBV5-4|NA|NA|TRBJ2-7
ASSLFSGPSYEQY